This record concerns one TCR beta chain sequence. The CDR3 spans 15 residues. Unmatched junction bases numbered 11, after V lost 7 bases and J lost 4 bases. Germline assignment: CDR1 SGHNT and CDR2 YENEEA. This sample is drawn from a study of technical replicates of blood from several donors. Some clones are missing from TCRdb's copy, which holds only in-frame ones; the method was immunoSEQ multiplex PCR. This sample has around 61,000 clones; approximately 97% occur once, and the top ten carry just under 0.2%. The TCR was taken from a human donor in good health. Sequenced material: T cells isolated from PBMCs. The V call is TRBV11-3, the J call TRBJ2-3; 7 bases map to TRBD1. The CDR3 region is CASKSRQGSSDTQYF. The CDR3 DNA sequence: TGTGCCAGCAAAAGTCGACAGGGCAGTTCAGATACGCAGTATTTT.